This T cell receptor (beta chain) appears in the sequencing data of a study of early T cells in non-severe SARS-CoV-2 infection. Trimming left V 5 bases short and J 5 bases short, with 15 bases between. Germline CDR1 and CDR2: MNHEY and SMNVEV (reference sequence). CDR3 size: 14 residues. This clonotype was seen a few times. Its specificity is not known. Unique molecular identifiers were attached to individual cDNA molecules. TCRdb re-called the 5' RACE reads through MiXCR, storing one row per CDR3 protein. Of 43,000 or so distinct CDR3 sequences listed, under 9.5% are singletons. Broader study findings: Matching with VDJdb favored anti-spike CD8 responses (missing private and CD4 specificities).

The origin of this receptor is an adult who was a healthcare worker with PCR-confirmed SARS-CoV-2 infection or an uninfected control (not recorded which). This chain connects TRBV27 to TRBJ1-1; possibly TRBD1 for D (6 bases). The sequenced material came from whole blood. CDR3 coding DNA: TGTGCCAGCAGTCCCACAGGGTCGGGAACTGAAGCTTTCTTT. Translating it yields CASSPTGSGTEAFF.